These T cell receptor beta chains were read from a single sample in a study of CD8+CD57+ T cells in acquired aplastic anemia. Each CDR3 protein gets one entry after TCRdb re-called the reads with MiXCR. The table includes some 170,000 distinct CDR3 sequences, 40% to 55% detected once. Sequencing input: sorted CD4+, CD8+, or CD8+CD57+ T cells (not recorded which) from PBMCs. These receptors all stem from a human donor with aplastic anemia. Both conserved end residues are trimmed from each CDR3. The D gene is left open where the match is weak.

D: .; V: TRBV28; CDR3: ASTTSGVGETQY
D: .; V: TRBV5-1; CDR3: ASAITGSGNTIY
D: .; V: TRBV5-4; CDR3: ASSLPGAGYNEQF
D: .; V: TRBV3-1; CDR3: ASSQEDGPGASVLT
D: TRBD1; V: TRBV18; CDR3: ASSPSSPGQGPYEQY
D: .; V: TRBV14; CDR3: ASSQVAFGTYNSPLH
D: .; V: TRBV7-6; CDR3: ASSLAPGAMRSYNEQF
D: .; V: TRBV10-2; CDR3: ASNSVTGSPNTEAF
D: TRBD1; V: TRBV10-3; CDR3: AIRAGTEETQY
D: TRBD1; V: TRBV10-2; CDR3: ASSETGGRSYEQY
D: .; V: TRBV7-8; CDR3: ASSLRGRDSPLH
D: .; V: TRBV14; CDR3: ASGPGAGYT
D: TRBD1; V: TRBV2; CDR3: ASRSRDSSYNEQF
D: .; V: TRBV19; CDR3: ASSIRTPSYEQY
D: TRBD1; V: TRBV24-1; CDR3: ATSGTGDNYGYT
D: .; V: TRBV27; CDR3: ASSWGYGSPLH
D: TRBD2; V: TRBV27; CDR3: ASSLDGGAETQY
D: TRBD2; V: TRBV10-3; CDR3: ASSDRAGAYNEQF
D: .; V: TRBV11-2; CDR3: ASSLDGGPGNTIY
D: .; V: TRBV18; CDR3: ASSTVTTEAF
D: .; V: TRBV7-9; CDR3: ASSPATGPEQY